This T cell receptor beta chain emerged from a study of control samples from healthy donors and cancer patients. Germline V gene data show CDR1 as SEHNR and CDR2 as FQNEAQ (reference sequence). The V end was cut by 3 bases, the J end by 3 bases, with 8 bases between. This CDR3 has 13 amino acids. The assay was immunoSEQ multiplex PCR, and TCRdb's table has in-frame clones only and misses some. The sample yields fewer than 200,000 clones, around 96% seen once. The chain links TRBV7-9 to TRBJ1-1, with a weak D call TRBD1 (5 bases). Sequencing was done on a sample of blood. The TCR comes from a young woman in good health. For the CDR3, the DNA is TGTGCCAGCAGCTTGTCCAGGGACACTGAAGCTTTCTTT. Residues: CASSLSRDTEAFF.